Listed below are T cell receptor beta chains from one sample, sequenced in a study of blood T cell repertoires in COVID-19. Some clones are missing from TCRdb's copy, which holds only in-frame ones; the method was immunoSEQ multiplex PCR. The sample holds tens of thousands of clones; roughly 84% are singletons and the top ten take over 2.5%. The sample was peripheral blood. Source of these receptors: an elderly woman with acute or convalescent COVID-19. The CDR3 runs from the conserved cysteine through the conserved F or W. Fields, in order: D gene, J gene, clone size, V gene, CDR3 DNA, CDR3 protein. The D gene is left open where the match is weak. Clone size appears in some rows only: once, few, many, or a class for an expanded clone.

D gene: .
J gene: TRBJ1-1
clone size: .
V gene: TRBV7-2
CDR3 DNA: TGTGCCAGCAGCTTCCCACAGCCGAACACTGAAGCTTTCTTT
CDR3 protein: CASSFPQPNTEAFF

D gene: .
J gene: TRBJ1-2
clone size: .
V gene: TRBV18
CDR3 DNA: TGTGCCAGCTCACCACGGACTTCCCCTAACTATGGCTACACCTTC
CDR3 protein: CASSPRTSPNYGYTF

D gene: TRBD2
J gene: TRBJ2-7
clone size: few
V gene: TRBV4-2
CDR3 DNA: TGTGCCAGCAGCCACACTCTCGGGACTAGCGGGAGCGAGCAGTACTTC
CDR3 protein: CASSHTLGTSGSEQYF

D gene: TRBD2
J gene: TRBJ2-2
clone size: .
V gene: TRBV2
CDR3 DNA: TGTGCCAGCAGTGTAGGTCGGGGGGGCACCGGGGAGCTGTTTTTT
CDR3 protein: CASSVGRGGTGELFF

D gene: TRBD2
J gene: TRBJ2-7
clone size: few
V gene: TRBV7-3
CDR3 DNA: TGTGCCAGCAGCTCGGGACTAGCGGGAGCCGAGCAGTACTTC
CDR3 protein: CASSSGLAGAEQYF

D gene: .
J gene: TRBJ2-2
clone size: few
V gene: TRBV5-1
CDR3 DNA: TGCGCCAGCAGCTTGGAGTCGGGTTCGAACACCGGGGAGCTGTTTTTT
CDR3 protein: CASSLESGSNTGELFF

D gene: .
J gene: TRBJ2-7
clone size: .
V gene: TRBV28
CDR3 DNA: TGTGCCAGCAGCCAGCGAGCCTACGAGCAGTACTTC
CDR3 protein: CASSQRAYEQYF

D gene: TRBD1
J gene: TRBJ1-2
clone size: .
V gene: TRBV12-3/TRBV12-4
CDR3 DNA: TGTGCCAGCAGTATACAGGGGGGGTATGGCTACACCTTC
CDR3 protein: CASSIQGGYGYTF

D gene: .
J gene: TRBJ2-1
clone size: .
V gene: TRBV11-2
CDR3 DNA: TGTGCCAGCAGCTTCCTAGGTGGGAGGTCCTACAATGAGCAGTTCTTC
CDR3 protein: CASSFLGGRSYNEQFF

D gene: .
J gene: TRBJ1-6
clone size: .
V gene: TRBV15
CDR3 DNA: TGTGCCACCAGCATTAGCTCCTATAATTCACCCCTCCACTTT
CDR3 protein: CATSISSYNSPLHF

D gene: .
J gene: TRBJ1-1
clone size: .
V gene: TRBV3-1/TRBV3-2
CDR3 DNA: TGTGCCAGCAGCCAAGAAGGGGGCACTGAAGCTTTCTTT
CDR3 protein: CASSQEGGTEAFF

D gene: TRBD1
J gene: TRBJ1-2
clone size: once
V gene: TRBV9
CDR3 DNA: TGTGCCAGCAGCCCGGGACAGCTTGGCTACACCTTC
CDR3 protein: CASSPGQLGYTF

D gene: TRBD1
J gene: TRBJ1-1
clone size: .
V gene: TRBV12-3/TRBV12-4
CDR3 DNA: TGTGCCAGCAGTTCCATCGACAGGGGGAAAGCTTTCTTT
CDR3 protein: CASSSIDRGKAFF

D gene: .
J gene: TRBJ2-3
clone size: .
V gene: TRBV11-2
CDR3 DNA: TGTGCCAGCAGCCCGTCCCTCGCGGGGAGCACAGATACGCAGTATTTT
CDR3 protein: CASSPSLAGSTDTQYF

D gene: .
J gene: TRBJ2-4
clone size: .
V gene: TRBV29-1
CDR3 DNA: TGCAGCGTCTCACCCCCTAGTGAAATTCAGTACTTC
CDR3 protein: CSVSPPSEIQYF

D gene: .
J gene: TRBJ2-1
clone size: .
V gene: TRBV5-1
CDR3 DNA: TGCGCCAGCAGCTTTGGTCAGGGGGGTTACAATGAGCAGTTCTTC
CDR3 protein: CASSFGQGGYNEQFF

D gene: TRBD1
J gene: TRBJ1-2
clone size: .
V gene: TRBV2
CDR3 DNA: TGTGCCAGCAGTCGGACAGGGGAACTGTATGGCTACACCTTC
CDR3 protein: CASSRTGELYGYTF

D gene: .
J gene: TRBJ2-7
clone size: .
V gene: TRBV30
CDR3 DNA: TGTGCCTGGAGTGTACAGGGAAGTCGCGAGCAGTACTTC
CDR3 protein: CAWSVQGSREQYF

D gene: .
J gene: TRBJ1-4
clone size: once
V gene: TRBV6-5
CDR3 DNA: TGTGCCAGCACCCCCCTACAGGGAAGGAATGAAAAACTGTTTTTT
CDR3 protein: CASTPLQGRNEKLFF

D gene: .
J gene: TRBJ2-7
clone size: .
V gene: TRBV4-2
CDR3 DNA: TGTGCCAGCAGCCTTAATGAGGCAGGGCAAGGCTACGAGCAGTACTTC
CDR3 protein: CASSLNEAGQGYEQYF

D gene: .
J gene: TRBJ1-5
clone size: once
V gene: TRBV25-1
CDR3 DNA: TGTGCCAGCAGTGGACATAGCAATCAGCCCCAGCATTTT
CDR3 protein: CASSGHSNQPQHF

D gene: .
J gene: TRBJ1-6
clone size: .
V gene: TRBV7-2
CDR3 DNA: TGTGCCAGCAGCTTATCCGATGGAGGGTCACCCCTCCACTTT
CDR3 protein: CASSLSDGGSPLHF

D gene: TRBD1
J gene: TRBJ1-2
clone size: once
V gene: TRBV6-5
CDR3 DNA: TGTGCCAGCAGTTCTACAGGGGGCTCCCCCTATGGCTACACCTTC
CDR3 protein: CASSSTGGSPYGYTF

D gene: TRBD1
J gene: TRBJ1-1
clone size: .
V gene: TRBV18
CDR3 DNA: TGTGCCAGCTCACGAAGGACAGGGGACACTGAAGCTTTCTTT
CDR3 protein: CASSRRTGDTEAFF

D gene: TRBD2
J gene: TRBJ2-3
clone size: once
V gene: TRBV11-2
CDR3 DNA: TGTGCCAGCAGCTTAGCAGTGCTTAGCGGGGGGGGTAATACGCAGTATTTT
CDR3 protein: CASSLAVLSGGGNTQYF

D gene: TRBD1
J gene: TRBJ2-7
clone size: .
V gene: TRBV28
CDR3 DNA: TGTGCCAGCAGTCCGGGGGACAGGGTGTCCTACGAGCAGTACTTC
CDR3 protein: CASSPGDRVSYEQYF

D gene: TRBD2
J gene: TRBJ2-2
clone size: .
V gene: TRBV7-2
CDR3 DNA: TGTGCCAGCAGCCCCCGACTAGCGGGGGACCCCGGGGAGCTGTTTTTT
CDR3 protein: CASSPRLAGDPGELFF

D gene: TRBD2
J gene: TRBJ2-1
clone size: .
V gene: TRBV3-1/TRBV3-2
CDR3 DNA: TGTGCCAGCAGCCCCGGACTAGCGGGGTCCTACAATGAGCAGTTCTTC
CDR3 protein: CASSPGLAGSYNEQFF

D gene: TRBD1
J gene: TRBJ2-2
clone size: .
V gene: TRBV10-3
CDR3 DNA: TGTGCCATCTCTTCCCCGGGACAGGGGGCCAACACCGGGGAGCTGTTTTTT
CDR3 protein: CAISSPGQGANTGELFF

D gene: .
J gene: TRBJ2-2
clone size: .
V gene: TRBV5-1
CDR3 DNA: TGCGCCAGCAGCCCGAGTCCTAGGGGTGGCGACACCGGAGAGCTGTTTTTT
CDR3 protein: CASSPSPRGGDTGELFF

D gene: .
J gene: TRBJ2-1
clone size: .
V gene: TRBV21-1
CDR3 DNA: TGTGCCAGCAGTCTTAAGGGACGGGAGAGGTACAATGAGCAGTTCTTC
CDR3 protein: CASSLKGRERYNEQFF

D gene: .
J gene: TRBJ1-1
clone size: .
V gene: TRBV30
CDR3 DNA: TGTGCCTGGAGTGTACTGGGACACGAGAACACTGAAGCTTTCTTT
CDR3 protein: CAWSVLGHENTEAFF

D gene: .
J gene: TRBJ1-2
clone size: .
V gene: TRBV7-9
CDR3 DNA: TGTGCCAGCAGCTTAGGTTTAGTCGGTTATAACTATGGCTACACCTTC
CDR3 protein: CASSLGLVGYNYGYTF

D gene: .
J gene: TRBJ1-1
clone size: few
V gene: TRBV3-1/TRBV3-2
CDR3 DNA: TGTGCCAGCAGCCGGACGGAGGGGAACACTGAAGCTTTCTTT
CDR3 protein: CASSRTEGNTEAFF

D gene: TRBD1
J gene: TRBJ1-1
clone size: .
V gene: TRBV5-4
CDR3 DNA: TGTGCCAGCAGCTTGGAGACAGGGGGATCTGAAGCTTTCTTT
CDR3 protein: CASSLETGGSEAFF

D gene: .
J gene: TRBJ1-1
clone size: .
V gene: TRBV18
CDR3 DNA: TGTGCCAGCTCACCACCTGGGGGGGCGCGGAACACTGAAGCTTTCTTT
CDR3 protein: CASSPPGGARNTEAFF

D gene: TRBD1
J gene: TRBJ1-2
clone size: .
V gene: TRBV6-2/TRBV6-3
CDR3 DNA: TGTGCCAGCAGTCAACCGGGACAGGAGCCCTATGGCTACACCTTC
CDR3 protein: CASSQPGQEPYGYTF

D gene: TRBD1
J gene: TRBJ1-1
clone size: .
V gene: TRBV18
CDR3 DNA: TGTGCCAGCTCACCACCAACAGGGGGCTCGAACACTGAAGCTTTCTTT
CDR3 protein: CASSPPTGGSNTEAFF

D gene: .
J gene: TRBJ2-3
clone size: .
V gene: TRBV27
CDR3 DNA: TGTGCCAGCAGTTTATTTTCACAATTAACCACAGATACGCAGTATTTT
CDR3 protein: CASSLFSQLTTDTQYF

D gene: TRBD2
J gene: TRBJ2-1
clone size: .
V gene: TRBV28
CDR3 DNA: TGTGCCAGCAGTCTGGGACTAGCGGGAGGACTCTATTCCTACAATGAGCAGTTCTTC
CDR3 protein: CASSLGLAGGLYSYNEQFF

D gene: .
J gene: TRBJ2-5
clone size: .
V gene: TRBV25-1
CDR3 DNA: TGTGCCAGCAGTGGAACAGGTTCGCAAGAGACCCAGTACTTC
CDR3 protein: CASSGTGSQETQYF

D gene: .
J gene: TRBJ1-6
clone size: .
V gene: TRBV18
CDR3 DNA: TGTGCCAGCTCCCCCACACGCGATCGGGTTAATTCACCCCTCCACTTT
CDR3 protein: CASSPTRDRVNSPLHF

D gene: TRBD2
J gene: TRBJ2-6
clone size: once
V gene: TRBV9
CDR3 DNA: TGTGCCAGCAGCCCTCTAGCGGGGTTCGTCCGCTCTGGGGCCAACGTCCTGACTTTC
CDR3 protein: CASSPLAGFVRSGANVLTF

D gene: TRBD1
J gene: TRBJ1-2
clone size: .
V gene: TRBV28
CDR3 DNA: TGTGCCAGCCAGGACAGGTGGGGTGGCTACACCTTC
CDR3 protein: CASQDRWGGYTF

D gene: .
J gene: TRBJ2-3
clone size: .
V gene: TRBV19
CDR3 DNA: TGTGCCAGTAGTATAGTGGGGACTAGCACAGATACGCAGTATTTT
CDR3 protein: CASSIVGTSTDTQYF

D gene: .
J gene: TRBJ1-2
clone size: .
V gene: TRBV7-6
CDR3 DNA: TGTGCCAGCAGCTTCGCACACCTCTACACCTTC
CDR3 protein: CASSFAHLYTF